This T cell receptor beta chain was sequenced for a study of T-cell memory formation after mild COVID-19. The CDR3 spans 16 residues. Looked up from germline, CDR1 is DFQATT and CDR2 is SNEGSKA (reference sequence). J lost 5 bases, V lost 1 base, and 12 bases had no gene match. TCRdb processed the 5' RACE reads anew with MiXCR; each CDR3 protein has one entry. The data hold about 110,000 distinct CDR3 sequences, with roughly an eighth observed a single time. In its sample, this clonotype was seen a few times. The specimen was PBMCs or a T cell subset sorted from them (not recorded which). The rearrangement uses TRBV20-1 and TRBJ1-2; TRBD1 agrees at 8 bases. This receptor was identified in an adult woman who had mild COVID-19 (a few samples of this study predate the infection). Cell type and time point are not known. For the CDR3, the DNA is TGCAGTGCTAGAGGTGTTGGTCAGGGGGCTTCTTATGGCTACACCTTC. Translation gives CSARGVGQGASYGYTF.